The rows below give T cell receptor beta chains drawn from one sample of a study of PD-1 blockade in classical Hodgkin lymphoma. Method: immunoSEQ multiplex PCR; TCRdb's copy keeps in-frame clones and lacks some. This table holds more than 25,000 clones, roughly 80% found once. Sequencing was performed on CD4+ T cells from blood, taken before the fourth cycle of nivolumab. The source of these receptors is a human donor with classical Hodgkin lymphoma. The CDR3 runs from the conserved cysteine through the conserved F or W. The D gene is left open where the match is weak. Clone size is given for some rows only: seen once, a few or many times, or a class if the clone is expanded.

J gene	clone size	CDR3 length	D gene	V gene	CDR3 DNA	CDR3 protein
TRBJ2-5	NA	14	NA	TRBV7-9	TGTGCCAGCAGCCGCCGACTCGATCAAGAGACCCAGTACTTC	CASSRRLDQETQYF
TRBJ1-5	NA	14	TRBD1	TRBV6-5	TGTGCCAGCAGCCGAGACAGGGGGAGTCAGCCCCAGCATTTT	CASSRDRGSQPQHF
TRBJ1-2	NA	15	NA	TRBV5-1	TGCGCCAGCAGCCCTACCGGGACTTTGGGGTATGGCTACACCTTC	CASSPTGTLGYGYTF
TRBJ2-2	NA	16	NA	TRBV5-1	TGCGCCAGCAGTTCTTCCAGTGAAGAGAACACCGGGGAGCTGTTTTTT	CASSSSSEENTGELFF
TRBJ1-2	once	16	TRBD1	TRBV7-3	TGTGCCAGCAGCTTAAGACCAGGGGGGGAGCATAGTGGCTACACCTTC	CASSLRPGGEHSGYTF
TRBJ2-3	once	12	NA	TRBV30	TGTGCCTGGAGTTCAGGACAGTACCAGCAGTATTTT	CAWSSGQYQQYF
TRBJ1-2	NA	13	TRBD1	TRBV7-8	TGTGCCAGCAGCTTAGTACAGGGGTATGGCTACACCTTC	CASSLVQGYGYTF
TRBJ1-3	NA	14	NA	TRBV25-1	TGTGCCAGCAGATCGACAGGAATCGGAAACACCATATATTTT	CASRSTGIGNTIYF
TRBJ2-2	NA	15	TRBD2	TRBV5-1	TGCGCCAGCAGCACCCCGGGACTAGCTACCGGGGAGCTGTTTTTT	CASSTPGLATGELFF
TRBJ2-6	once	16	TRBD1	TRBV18	TGTGCCAGCTCACCACGGGACAGGGTTGGGGCCAACGTCCTGACTTTC	CASSPRDRVGANVLTF
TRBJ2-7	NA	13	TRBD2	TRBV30	TGTGCCTGGAGGTGGGGGGGACCCTCCGAGCAGTACTTC	CAWRWGGPSEQYF
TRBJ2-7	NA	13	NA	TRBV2	TGTGCCAGCACAGACTGGGAGAAGAGGGAGCAGTACTTC	CASTDWEKREQYF
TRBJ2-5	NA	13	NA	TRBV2	TGTGCCAGCAGTGAAGCGGGGGTAGAGACCCAGTACTTC	CASSEAGVETQYF
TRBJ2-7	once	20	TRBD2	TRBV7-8	TGTGCCAGCAGCTTAGCGCTGGGGCTAGCGGGGGCCGCAGATTCCTACGAGCAGTACTTC	CASSLALGLAGAADSYEQYF
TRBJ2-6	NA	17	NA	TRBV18	TGTGCCAGCTCACGACAGGTCGACGCGCCTGGGGCCAACGTCCTGACTTTC	CASSRQVDAPGANVLTF
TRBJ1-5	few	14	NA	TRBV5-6	TGTGCCAGCAGCTTGACAGGTAGGAGTCAGCCCCAGCATTTT	CASSLTGRSQPQHF
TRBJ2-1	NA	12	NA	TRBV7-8	TGTGCCAGCAGCTTAGCTAACAATGAGCAGTTCTTC	CASSLANNEQFF
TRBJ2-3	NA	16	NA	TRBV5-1	TGCGCCAGCAGCTTGGGACGGGGGACGGGCACAGATACGCAGTATTTT	CASSLGRGTGTDTQYF
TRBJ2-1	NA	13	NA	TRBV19	TGTGCCAGTGCCAGGGGCGCCTACAATGAGCAGTTCTTC	CASARGAYNEQFF
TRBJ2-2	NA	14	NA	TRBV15	TGTGCCACCAGCACAGATGCAGCCACCGGGGAGCTGTTTTTT	CATSTDAATGELFF
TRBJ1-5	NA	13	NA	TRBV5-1	TGCGCCAGCAGCTTGGACAGTAATCAGCCCCAGCATTTT	CASSLDSNQPQHF
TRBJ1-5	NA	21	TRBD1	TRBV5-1	TGCGCCAGCAGCTTGGCCCCCCGGAGAACAGGGGCAAAGGATAGCAATCAGCCCCAGCATTTT	CASSLAPRRTGAKDSNQPQHF
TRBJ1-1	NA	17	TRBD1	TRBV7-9	TGTGCCAGCAGCGACGAGACAGGGGGCCTTATGAACACTGAAGCTTTCTTT	CASSDETGGLMNTEAFF
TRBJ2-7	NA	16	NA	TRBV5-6	TGTGCCAGCAGCTTGCTGGGCAGGTCCATAGGCTACGAGCAGTACTTC	CASSLLGRSIGYEQYF
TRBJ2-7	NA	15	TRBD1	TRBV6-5	TGTGCCAGCAGGGCAACCGGGACAGGGGCCTACGAGCAGTACTTC	CASRATGTGAYEQYF
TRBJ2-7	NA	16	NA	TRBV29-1	TGCAGCGTTGGCCCTAGGGCTGCTACGGGAGTCTACGAGCAGTACTTC	CSVGPRAATGVYEQYF
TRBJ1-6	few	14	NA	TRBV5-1	TGCGCCAGCAGCTCAGACAGTGGGAGTTCACCCCTCCACTTT	CASSSDSGSSPLHF
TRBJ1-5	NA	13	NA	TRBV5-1	TGCGCCAGCAGGGGGGAGGGCAATCAGCCCCAGCATTTT	CASRGEGNQPQHF
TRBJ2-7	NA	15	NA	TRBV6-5	TGTGCCAGCAGTCCCGGGGGACAGAGCTCCTACGAGCAGTACTTC	CASSPGGQSSYEQYF
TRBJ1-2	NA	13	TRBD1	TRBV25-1	TGTGCCAGCTCAACAGGGGGTAGCTATGGCTACACCTTC	CASSTGGSYGYTF
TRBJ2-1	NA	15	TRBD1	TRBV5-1	TGCGCCAGCAGCTTGGGGACAGGGGGCGCCAATGAGCAGTTCTTC	CASSLGTGGANEQFF
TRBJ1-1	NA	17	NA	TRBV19	TGTGCCAGTATCCCCACCCTCAGTAAGGGTCGGGACACTGAAGCTTTCTTT	CASIPTLSKGRDTEAFF
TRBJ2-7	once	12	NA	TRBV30	TGTGCCTGGAGTGTACTCGGGTGGGAGCAGTACTTC	CAWSVLGWEQYF
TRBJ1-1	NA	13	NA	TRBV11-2	TGTGCCAGCAGCTTAGGTGCTGGGGTTAAAGCTTTCTTT	CASSLGAGVKAFF
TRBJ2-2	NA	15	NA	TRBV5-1	TGCGCCAGCAGCTTGGCCTTGACAGTTACCGGGGAGCTGTTTTTT	CASSLALTVTGELFF
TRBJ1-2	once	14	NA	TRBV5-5	TGTGCCAGCAGCTTAGGGCCCCAAACTCGTGGCTACACCTTC	CASSLGPQTRGYTF
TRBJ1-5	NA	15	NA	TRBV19	TGTGCCAGTGCAAGAGCAGGGGCAGGGAATCAGCCCCAGCATTTT	CASARAGAGNQPQHF
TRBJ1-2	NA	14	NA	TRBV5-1	TGCGCCAGCAGCTCCCGACAGGCTGGCTATGGCTACACCTTC	CASSSRQAGYGYTF
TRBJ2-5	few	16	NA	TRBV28	TGTGCCAGCAGCCGTCACGGGGCAGGTGAACAAGAGACCCAGTACTTC	CASSRHGAGEQETQYF
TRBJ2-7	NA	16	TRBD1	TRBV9	TGTGCCAGCAGCGAGAGGCCACAGGGGCCTAACTACGAGCAGTACTTC	CASSERPQGPNYEQYF
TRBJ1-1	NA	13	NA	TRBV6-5	TGTGCCAGCAGTTACTCGGGATGGACTGAAGCTTTCTTT	CASSYSGWTEAFF
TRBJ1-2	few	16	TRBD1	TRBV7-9	TGTGCCAGCAGCCAGGACAGGTCTCCCCTTAACTATGGCTACACCTTC	CASSQDRSPLNYGYTF
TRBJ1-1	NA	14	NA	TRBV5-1	TGCGCCAGCAGCCGCGGGACGATGAACACTGAAGCTTTCTTT	CASSRGTMNTEAFF
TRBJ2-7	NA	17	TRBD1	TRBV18	TGTGCCAGCTCACTCCATTCGCCCGGGACAGGGGGGAACGAGCAGTACTTC	CASSLHSPGTGGNEQYF
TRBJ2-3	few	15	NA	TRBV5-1	TGCGCCAGCAGCAGGGACAACCCTAGCACAGATACGCAGTATTTT	CASSRDNPSTDTQYF
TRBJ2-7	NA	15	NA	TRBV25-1	TGTGCCAGCAGTGGGGACCCGTCACCGTACGTCGAGCAGTACTTC	CASSGDPSPYVEQYF
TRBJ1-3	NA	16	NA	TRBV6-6	TGTGCCAGCAGCCAAACCCTCGGGGCCTCTGGAAACACCATATATTTT	CASSQTLGASGNTIYF
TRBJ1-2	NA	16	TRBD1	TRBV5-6	TGTGCCAGCAGCTTGGAGGGACAGGGGGCGACTGGAGGCTACACCTTC	CASSLEGQGATGGYTF
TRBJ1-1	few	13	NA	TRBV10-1	TGCGCCAGCACGACACCGAAGGACGCTGAAGCTTTCTTT	CASTTPKDAEAFF
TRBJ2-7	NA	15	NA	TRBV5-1	TGCGCCAGCAGCCAGGACAGCCCCCTGTTCGGCGAGCAGTACTTC	CASSQDSPLFGEQYF
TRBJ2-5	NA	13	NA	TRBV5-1	TGCGCCAGCAGTGGGGGGAGTCAAGAGACCCAGTACTTC	CASSGGSQETQYF